This T cell receptor (beta chain) was captured in a study of T cells after yellow fever vaccination. Overall study: SMART-Seq v4 Ultra Low Input prepared the low-cell-number fractions.

TCRdb re-called the 5' RACE reads through MiXCR, storing one row per CDR3 protein. The profile covers roughly 70,000 distinct CDR3 sequences, with 7.7% appearing a single time and roughly two fifths taken by the ten largest. Study-wide findings and caveats: Within FACS-sorted repertoires, abundant clonotypes contaminating from the bulk population could be present. The booster response re-showed most primary clones: approximately 97% CD4, 88% CD8.

The CDR3 is 15 residues long. Trimming pared 2 bases from V and 2 bases from J, leaving 13 bases between. Germline loops: CDR1 MNHEY, CDR2 SVGAGI. About this clonotype: Its antigen is unidentified.

The TCR sequence derives from a man aged 25 to 45 who received the YFV17D yellow fever vaccine. This chain connects TRBV6-5 to TRBJ2-7; possibly TRBD1 for D (6 bases). Source: CD8+ T cells sorted from PBMCs, taken on the day of the yellow fever booster vaccination. Here the CDR3 DNA reads TGTGCCAGCAGTTACCAAGTGGCAGGGGCCTACGAGCAGTACTTC. Amino acid sequence: CASSYQVAGAYEQYF.